The T cell receptor (beta chain) described here comes from a study of PD-L1 blockade in urothelial cancer. Study background: Prior regimens of chemotherapy numbered 0 to 3 per patient. Researchers found blood samples held a median of 141,255 T cells.

Documented time point: pretreatment peripheral blood. Patients presented with locally advanced or metastatic urothelial carcinoma. The table came from immunoSEQ multiplex PCR; TCRdb's copy has only in-frame clones and leaves some out. The profile covers 95,000 to 100,000 clones, with roughly 87% appearing a single time and roughly 2% taken by the ten largest. Study results and limitations: Patients who had durable benefit saw their tumor-associated blood clones expand more at 3 weeks.

There are 13 residues in the CDR3. Per the germline V gene, CDR1 is SEHNR and CDR2 is FQNEAQ (reference sequence). V dropped 11 bases and J dropped 2 bases, with 10 bases sitting between them. Comments on this clone: Its antigen is currently unknown.

The chain uses TRBV7-9 and TRBJ2-6; the D gene is possibly TRBD2 (6 bases). The source material was PBMCs, sampled around atezolizumab (anti-PD-L1) treatment. This clonotype was sampled from a man aged 60-69 years with urothelial cancer. Written as DNA, the CDR3 is TGTGCCGGAGGAGGGGCTGGGGCCAACGTCCTGACTTTC. Translating gives CAGGGAGANVLTF.